Below, 29 T cell receptor beta chains from the same sample are listed, as sequenced in a study of vaccination and CD4 T cells after COVID-19. Treatment described: roughly ten-day PBMC culture with coronavirus spike peptide pools or control peptides (ViraFEST assay). These receptors have no known antigen. Researchers used the Oncomine TCR Beta short-read assay to sequence DNA from cultured CD4+ T cells. TCRdb re-called the PCR reads through MiXCR, storing one row per CDR3 protein. The sample holds some 11,000 distinct CDR3 sequences; roughly 29% are singletons and the top ten take roughly 14%. Sequencing was performed on CD4+ T cells from blood, cultured in vitro, taken after SARS-CoV-2 vaccination. The receptor source for this set is a human donor who had recovered from COVID-19.

The rearrangement joins TRBV27 to TRBJ2-3; D is possibly TRBD1 or TRBD2 (5 bases each). In germline, CDR1 is MNHEY, CDR2 SMNVEV (reference sequence). The V end was cut by 2 bases, the J end by 4 bases, with 13 bases between. CDR3 length: 15 residues. The CDR3: CASSLMGRDADTQYF. The CDR3, as DNA: TGTGCCAGCAGTTTAATGGGCAGGGACGCAGATACGCAGTATTTT.

The rearrangement joins TRBV5-1 to TRBJ2-2, with 9 bases that match TRBD1. The CDR3 has 16 amino acids. V shed 4 bases, J shed 0 bases, and the junction held 4 bases outside the gene matches. The germline gives CDR1 SGHRS, CDR2 YFSETQ. This CDR3 reads CASSQDRGANTGELFF. Written as DNA, the CDR3 is TGCGCCAGCAGCCAGGACAGGGGAGCGAACACCGGGGAGCTGTTTTTT.

About this clonotype itself: Its ends do not fully match the called genes, so a read error is possible. J is TRBJ2-3 and V is TRBV29-1; the match to TRBD2 covers 11 bases. There are 17 residues in the CDR3. Germline CDR1 is SQVTM and CDR2 is ANQGSEA. DNA of the CDR3: TGCAGCATTGATGGTGCTAGCGGGAGGCTCAGCACAGATACGCAGTATTTT. It specifies CSIDGASGRLSTDTQYF.

J is TRBJ2-1 and V is TRBV11-2; no clear D. V lost 3 bases, J lost 8 bases, and 11 bases lay in between. The CDR3 is 13 amino acids. The germline V gene has CDR1 SGHAT and CDR2 FQNNGV. The CDR3: CASSLPSVDEQFF. The CDR3 coding sequence is TGTGCCAGCAGCTTGCCCAGCGTCGATGAGCAGTTCTTC.

The chain combines TRBV18 with TRBJ1-2, with D perhaps TRBD1 (6 bases). The CDR3 is made up of 15 amino acids. The germline V and J ends were trimmed by 5 bases and 4 bases, with 17 bases remaining between them. CDR1 and CDR2 from the germline V gene are KGHSH and LQKENI. CDR3 coding DNA: TGTGCCAGCTCATCTCTAAGGGAACAGGGCTATGGCTACACCTTC. Translated, it gives CASSSLREQGYGYTF.

This clonotype was counted a few times. The CDR3 region is CASSFRPTRSNYGYTF. CDR3 nucleotides: TGTGCCAGCAGCTTTCGTCCTACCCGGAGTAACTATGGCTACACCTTC. The chain couples TRBV11-2 to TRBJ1-2; D is uncertain. The CDR3 extends over 16 amino acids. Trimming cost V 3 bases and J 1 base, with 15 bases left between them. The germline V gene has CDR1 SGHAT and CDR2 FQNNGV.

This clonotype has just a few counts. The rearrangement uses TRBV6-5 and TRBJ2-1, with 7 bases fitting TRBD2. The V and J ends lost 2 bases and 9 bases, in that order; junction bases with no gene match: 4. The CDR3 length is 13 residues. Germline CDR1 is MNHEY and CDR2 is SVGAGI. CDR3 sequence: CASSYPWGGEQFF. The CDR3 region has the DNA TGTGCCAGCAGTTACCCCTGGGGGGGTGAGCAGTTCTTC.

The chain employs TRBV7-9 and TRBJ2-1; D is unclear. V was clipped by 5 bases and J by 6 bases, with 20 bases between them. This CDR3 is 16 amino acids long. Germline V gene lookup returns CDR1 SEHNR and CDR2 FQNEAQ (reference sequence). The CDR3 nucleotides read TGTGCCAGCAGCACCAGAATTGTAGCCTTTGGCAATGAGCAGTTCTTC. It encodes CASSTRIVAFGNEQFF.

The chain joins TRBV6-1 to TRBJ1-5, with TRBD1 matching 9 bases. Germline V gene lookup returns CDR1 MNHNS and CDR2 SASEGT. The CDR3 is made up of 14 amino acids. With V trimmed by 5 bases and J by 7 bases, 6 bases remained unmatched. CDR3 DNA sequence: TGTGCCAGCAGTCTCACAGGGGGCCAACAGCCCCAGCATTTT. Translation gives CASSLTGGQQPQHF.

The CDR3: CASSRGATGNTIYF. The DNA for the CDR3 is TGTGCCAGCAGTAGGGGGGCTACTGGAAACACCATATATTTT. The V gene is TRBV6-1, the J gene TRBJ1-3, with a tentative D call TRBD1 (6 bases). Germline CDR1 reads MNHNS; CDR2 reads SASEGT. The CDR3 consists of 14 residues. Between the trimmed V and J ends, which lost 5 bases and 2 bases, there was a span of 10 bases.

This chain links TRBV20-1 with TRBJ2-2, with D perhaps TRBD1 or TRBD2 (5 bases each). Germline lookup yields CDR1 DFQATT and CDR2 SNEGSKA (reference sequence). V dropped 6 bases and J dropped 9 bases, with 17 bases sitting between them. The CDR3 extends over 13 amino acids. This chain's CDR3 is CSAPLHGTRELFF. DNA of the CDR3: TGCAGTGCCCCCCTACACGGGACCCGGGAGCTGTTTTTT.

The gene calls are TRBV20-1 and TRBJ1-2; D gene uncertain. V shed 2 bases and J shed 2 bases, with 6 bases lying between them. This CDR3 is 12 amino acids long. Germline CDR1 reads DFQATT; CDR2 reads SNEGSKA (reference sequence). The CDR3 DNA sequence: TGCAGTGCTAGACAGGAGAACTATGGCTACACCTTC. The encoded protein is CSARQENYGYTF.

The chain is built from TRBV7-2 and TRBJ2-3, with 14 bases lining up with TRBD2. The junction had 4 bases not matched to a gene; V was cut back by 4 bases and J by 4 bases. The CDR3 runs 16 residues. Germline CDR1 reads SGHTA; CDR2 reads FQGNSA. The CDR3 DNA sequence: TGTGCCAGCAGCTACACGGGACTAGCGGGAGCAGATACGCAGTATTTT. Translation gives CASSYTGLAGADTQYF.

The chain joins TRBV29-1 to TRBJ2-2, with 7 nucleotides matching TRBD2. The V segment lost 6 bases and the J segment 4 bases; nucleotides outside the gene matches: 5. Per germline, CDR1 SQVTM and CDR2 ANQGSEA. The length of the CDR3 is 13 residues. This CDR3 reads CSVGGYSTGELFF. The DNA for the CDR3 is TGCAGCGTGGGGGGGTATTCCACCGGGGAGCTGTTTTTT.

V usage is TRBV6-1 and J usage is TRBJ1-1, with D hard to call. The CDR3 runs to 15 residues. Trimming left V 6 bases short and J 5 bases short, with 19 bases between. Germline values: CDR1 MNHNS, CDR2 SASEGT. This chain's CDR3 is CASSPRGGGRTEAFF. In DNA form, the CDR3 reads TGTGCCAGCAGCCCCCGCGGAGGCGGCAGAACTGAAGCTTTCTTT.

The chain recombines TRBV20-1 with TRBJ1-5; D is unclear. CDR1 DFQATT and CDR2 SNEGSKA come from the germline V gene (reference sequence). V was pared by 7 bases and J by 2 bases, with 9 bases between. The CDR3 runs to 12 residues. The CDR3 DNA reads TGCAGTGGCGGTGGGGGCAATCAGCCCCAGCATTTT. It specifies CSGGGGNQPQHF.

The rearrangement links TRBV9 to TRBJ2-5, with a tentative D call TRBD2 (6 bases). CDR1 and CDR2 (germline): SGDLS, YYNGEE. The CDR3 extends over 16 amino acids. V was pared by 3 bases and J by 1 base, with 16 bases between. For the CDR3, the DNA is TGTGCCAGCAGCGCGGCGACGGCGGGGCCCCAAGAGACCCAGTACTTC. Protein product: CASSAATAGPQETQYF.

The genes are TRBV7-9 and TRBJ2-1, with 7 positions matching TRBD1. This CDR3 contains 15 residues. The germline V gene has CDR1 SEHNR and CDR2 FQNEAQ (reference sequence). Trimming at V came to 5 bases and at J to 7 bases, leaving 11 bases not matched to a gene. CDR3 DNA sequence: TGTGCCAGCAGCCCCCGGGACAGCGATTTGAATGAGCAGTTCTTC. This sequence encodes CASSPRDSDLNEQFF.

This clonotype was observed a few times. The V call is TRBV12-5, the J call TRBJ2-5, with 7 bases identical to TRBD2. The CDR3 extends over 15 amino acids. Germline V gene lookup returns CDR1 LGHNT and CDR2 FRNRAP. Trimming took 5 bases from V and 9 from J; bases not matched to a gene: 15. The CDR3 spells CASGPATGGYVPQYF. The DNA for the CDR3 is TGTGCTAGTGGTCCTGCCACCGGGGGGTACGTGCCCCAGTACTTC.

The gene calls are TRBV20-1 and TRBJ2-2; TRBD2 matches 11 bases. Germline trimming cut 6 bases from V and 1 base from J; bases unmatched to any gene: 7. CDR3 length: 16 residues. The germline gives CDR1 DFQATT, CDR2 SNEGSKA (reference sequence). The CDR3 protein is CSAALAGDLNTGELFF. CDR3 nucleotide sequence: TGCAGTGCAGCACTAGCGGGAGACCTGAACACCGGGGAGCTGTTTTTT.

This clonotype has a handful of counts. J is TRBJ2-1 and V is TRBV20-1; D perhaps matches TRBD2 (5 bases). V lost 1 base and J 5 bases, leaving 12 bases between the germline ends. Per germline, CDR1 DFQATT and CDR2 SNEGSKA (reference sequence). The CDR3 sequence is 14 residues long. DNA of the CDR3: TGCAGTGCTAGAGTGTCCGGACTTGACAATGAGCAGTTCTTC. This translates into CSARVSGLDNEQFF.

This clonotype was counted only a few times. The chain couples TRBV5-4 to TRBJ2-1, with 7 bases that match TRBD2. This CDR3 has 14 residues. Germline lookup yields CDR1 SGHNT and CDR2 YYREEE (reference sequence). Germline trimming cut 4 bases from V and 10 bases from J; bases unmatched to any gene: 11. The CDR3 reads CASSPSERDGEQFF. CDR3 bases: TGTGCCAGCAGCCCCTCGGAGCGGGACGGGGAGCAGTTCTTC. The entire variable domain, with the rest obtained from reference TRBV5-4 and TRBJ2-1, is as follows: ETGVTQSPTHLIKTRGQQVTLRCSSQSGHNTVSWYQQALGQGPQFIFQYYREEENGRGNFPPRFSGLQFPNYSSELNVNALELDDSALYLCASSPSERDGEQFFGPGTRLTVL.

This clonotype showed up just a few times. V usage is TRBV15 and J usage is TRBJ1-1; D is undetermined. Germline loops: CDR1 LNHNV, CDR2 YYDKDF (reference sequence). The CDR3 contains 14 residues. V lost 0 bases, J lost 10 bases, and 15 bases lay in between. For the CDR3, the DNA is TGTGCCACCAGCAGAGATCTCACAGTGGGGTTAGCTTTCTTT. As protein: CATSRDLTVGLAFF.

This clonotype has a handful of counts. The rearrangement links TRBV6-4 to TRBJ2-3, with D uncertain. Germline values: CDR1 MRHNA, CDR2 SNTAGT. Trimming removed 4 bases at V and 5 bases at J, with 10 bases between. The CDR3 has 13 residues. This chain's CDR3 is CASSVSLRDTQYF. The CDR3 region has the DNA TGTGCCAGCAGTGTTTCCTTGAGAGATACGCAGTATTTT.

This chain connects TRBV7-2 to TRBJ2-5; D perhaps matches TRBD2 (6 bases). Trimming stripped 1 base from V and 0 bases from J, with 15 bases between. The CDR3 is 17 residues long. Germline CDR1 SGHTA, CDR2 FQGNSA. This chain's CDR3 is CASSLGGLASYQETQYF. The CDR3 bases are TGTGCCAGCAGCTTAGGAGGGCTAGCGTCGTACCAAGAGACCCAGTACTTC.

This clonotype was counted between two and nine times. A junction end diverges from the germline sequence, so it may reflect a read error. The V call is TRBV6-5, the J call TRBJ1-2, with 8 bases lining up with TRBD1. The CDR3 covers 12 residues. Germline loops: CDR1 MNHEY, CDR2 SVGAGI. As DNA, the CDR3 is TGTGCCAGCAGTTACAACAGGGGGACAGAGTTCTTC. Translating it yields CASSYNRGTEFF.

The chain uses TRBV28 and TRBJ2-1; possible D gene TRBD2, 5 bases. CDR1 is MDHEN and CDR2 is SYDVKM in the germline V gene. Trimming took 3 bases from V and 6 from J, leaving 12 bases between them. CDR3 size: 14 residues. The DNA of the CDR3 is TGTGCCAGCAGTTTGACACTCGCGGGCAATGAGCAGTTCTTC. This gives the protein CASSLTLAGNEQFF.

This clonotype was picked up a small number of times. The V call is TRBV30, the J call TRBJ1-1, with 7 bases identical to TRBD1. The junction had 4 bases not matched to a gene; V was cut back by 5 bases and J by 1 base. CDR3 length: 13 residues. Germline assignment: CDR1 GTSNPN and CDR2 SVGIG (reference sequence). CDR3 sequence reads: CAWARGRNTEAFF. In DNA form, the CDR3 reads TGTGCCTGGGCCAGGGGGAGGAACACTGAAGCTTTCTTT.

This clonotype is termed medium-sized. The V gene is TRBV20-1, the J gene TRBJ2-1, with 9 bases lining up with TRBD2. The length of the CDR3 is 18 residues. CDR1 and CDR2 (germline): DFQATT, SNEGSKA (reference sequence). J was trimmed by 1 base and V by 4 bases; bases with no gene match: 14. The CDR3 nucleotides are TGCAGTGCTACCCGGGGTAGCGGGAGTACAAAATCCTACAATGAGCAGTTCTTC. Amino acids: CSATRGSGSTKSYNEQFF.